These 4 T cell receptor beta chains were sequenced from one sample in a study of blood T cells in healthy people across ages. A sample-barcoded 5' primer and a J-beta primer mix were used in a second PCR of roughly 6 to 11 cycles. Each CDR3 protein gets one entry after TCRdb re-called the 5' RACE reads with MiXCR. The data show roughly 1.5 million distinct CDR3 sequences, approximately 43% seen once. Sequenced: blood. These receptors were collected from a woman aged 18-29 years in good health.

The J gene is TRBJ2-2, the V gene TRBV6-6; no firm D call. V was pared by 4 bases and J by 9 bases, with 15 bases between. Germline V gene sequence: CDR1 MNHNY, CDR2 SVGAGI (reference sequence). The CDR3 has 14 amino acids. The chain's CDR3 is CASSSVVEYRELFF. Written as DNA, the CDR3 is TGTGCCAGCAGTTCCGTCGTAGAGTATAGGGAGCTGTTTTTT.

Note on this clonotype: A much bigger clone sits one base away, suggesting this may be a read error. In DNA form, the CDR3 reads TGTGCCAGCAGCGGCTACCGGGACCGATCTGGGAATGAGCAGTACTTC. The encoded protein is CASSGYRDRSGNEQYF. The chain links TRBV9 to TRBJ2-7, with D perhaps being TRBD1 or TRBD2 (5 bases each). The CDR3 is 16 residues long. V was pared by 3 bases and J by 7 bases, with 23 bases between. Germline loops: CDR1 SGDLS, CDR2 YYNGEE. Complete variable domain (other parts from reference TRBV9 and TRBJ2-7): DSGVTQTPKHLITATGQRVTLRCSPRSGDLSVYWYQQSLDQGLQFLIQYYNGEERAKGNILERFSAQQFPDLHSELNLSSLELGDSALYFCASSGYRDRSGNEQYFGPGTRLTVT.

This clonotype turned up a few times. V gene TRBV25-1 combines with J gene TRBJ2-7, with a weak D call TRBD2 (5 bases). The J call is doubtful: the DNA matches TRBJ2-5 better. CDR3 length equals 14 residues. CDR1 MGHDK and CDR2 SYGVNS come from the germline V gene. CDR3: CASSKGERGETQYF. CDR3 in DNA: TGTGCCAGCAGTAAGGGAGAGAGAGGAGAGACCCAGTACTTC.

This clonotype was counted once. The V call is TRBV9, the J call TRBJ2-1; D is perhaps TRBD1 or TRBD2 (6 bases each). Deletions cut 0 bases from V and 10 bases from J, with 20 bases between. CDR1 and CDR2 from the germline V gene are SGDLS and YYNGEE. The length of the CDR3 is 16 residues. The CDR3 protein is CASSVEGGARRSEQFF. CDR3 nucleotide sequence: TGTGCCAGCAGCGTAGAGGGGGGCGCTAGGCGCTCAGAGCAGTTCTTC.